Following are 13 T cell receptor beta chains from one sample sequenced in a study of blood T cell repertoires in COVID-19. The data were produced by immunoSEQ multiplex PCR, yet TCRdb's version contains in-frame clones alone and is incomplete. This sample has roughly 99,000 clones; about nine tenths occur once, and the top ten carry approximately 6.2%. Specimen: peripheral blood. The receptor source for this set is a man in his fifties with active or convalescent COVID-19.

The chain recombines TRBV5-4 with TRBJ2-7, with TRBD1 matching 8 bases. After removal of 2 bases from V and 0 bases from J, the junction contained 4 bases not matched to a gene. Germline V gene data show CDR1 as SGHNT and CDR2 as YYREEE (reference sequence). This CDR3 has 15 amino acids. The CDR3 coding sequence is TGTGCCAGCAGCTTCGGGACAGGCACCTCCTACGAGCAGTACTTC. This codes for CASSFGTGTSYEQYF.

The rearrangement joins TRBV5-1 to TRBJ2-3, with 9 bases fitting TRBD2. The junction had 3 bases not matched to a gene; V was cut back by 7 bases and J by 3 bases. The germline V gene has CDR1 SGHRS and CDR2 YFSETQ. The CDR3 is 13 residues long. In DNA form, the CDR3 reads TGCGCCAGCTCTAGCGGGACAACAGATACGCAGTATTTT. It encodes CASSSGTTDTQYF.

The rearrangement joins TRBV6-5 to TRBJ2-1, with D possibly matching TRBD2 (5 bases). Per germline, CDR1 MNHEY and CDR2 SVGAGI. The CDR3 extends over 16 amino acids. V dropped 2 bases and J dropped 2 bases, with 13 bases sitting between them. This chain's CDR3 is CASSYSSSSPYNEQFF. DNA of the CDR3: TGTGCCAGCAGTTACAGTTCTAGCTCCCCCTACAATGAGCAGTTCTTC.

This clone was observed once. The chain employs TRBV18 and TRBJ1-1; D remains unclear. The CDR3 runs to 13 residues. CDR1 and CDR2 from the germline V gene are KGHSH and LQKENI. The V and J ends lost 3 bases and 1 base respectively, with 6 bases between them. The CDR3 spells CASSPQENTEAFF. The CDR3 bases are TGTGCCAGCTCACCGCAGGAGAACACTGAAGCTTTCTTT.

The rearrangement links TRBV28 to TRBJ1-5; tentatively, D is TRBD1 (6 bases). The CDR3 spans 17 residues. The germline V gene encodes CDR1 MDHEN and CDR2 SYDVKM. The V end lost 7 bases, the J end lost 7 bases, and 26 bases lay between the germline ends. In DNA, the CDR3 is TGTGCCAGCACCAGACTAAGGGACACCCCCAGAGGGCAGCCCCAGCATTTT. It translates to CASTRLRDTPRGQPQHF.

The chain is built from TRBV24-1 and TRBJ1-2, with D perhaps TRBD1 (5 bases). The V gene's germline CDR1 is KGHDR and CDR2 SFDVKD. With 5 bases removed from V and 5 bases from J, the gap between germline ends came to 14 bases. The CDR3 consists of 14 residues. The CDR3 region has the DNA TGTGCCACCAGTGGTGGACATGAAACGTATGGCTACACCTTC. Translating it yields CATSGGHETYGYTF.

This clone was detected a few times. This chain connects TRBV6-6 to TRBJ1-5; 7 bases match TRBD1. V lost 6 bases to trimming and J lost 4 bases; unmatched junction nucleotides: 3. Germline values: CDR1 MNHNY, CDR2 SVGAGI (reference sequence). The CDR3 sequence is 13 residues long. The CDR3 DNA reads TGTGCCAGCAGGGGACAGAGAAATCAGCCCCAGCATTTT. Translating gives CASRGQRNQPQHF.

The chain couples TRBV5-1 to TRBJ1-2, with 7 bases lining up with TRBD1. Germline CDR1 reads SGHRS; CDR2 reads YFSETQ. The CDR3 covers 16 residues. Unmatched junction bases numbered 12, after V lost 1 base and J lost 6 bases. The CDR3 nucleotides read TGCGCCAGCAGCTTGTATCCGGGACAGCGACCTGATGGCTACACCTTC. Translation gives CASSLYPGQRPDGYTF. Combining the CDR3 with reference TRBV5-1 and TRBJ1-2 gives the whole variable domain KAGVTQTPRYLIKTRGQQVTLSCSPISGHRSVSWYQQTPGQGLQFLFEYFSETQRNKGNFPGRFSGRQFSNSRSEMNVSTLELGDSALYLCASSLYPGQRPDGYTFGSGTRLTVV.

V and J are TRBV18 and TRBJ1-2; 11 bases line up with TRBD1. CDR1 and CDR2 (germline): KGHSH, LQKENI. V shed 3 bases and J 8 bases; nucleotides not matched to a gene: 8. This CDR3 has 15 amino acids. The CDR3 protein is CASSPGQGAWEGYTF. In nucleotides, the CDR3 is TGTGCCAGCTCACCCGGACAGGGGGCTTGGGAAGGCTACACCTTC.

The genes are TRBV2 and TRBJ2-7, with 7 bases aligning to TRBD2. Germline CDR1 is SNHLY and CDR2 is FYNNEI. The CDR3 spans 14 residues. The V gene end was trimmed by 5 bases and the J gene end by 0 bases; junction bases not matched to a gene: 4. The chain's CDR3 is CASSLSGSSYEQYF. As DNA, the CDR3 is TGTGCCAGCAGTCTTAGCGGGTCCTCCTACGAGCAGTACTTC.

This sequence joins TRBV5-6 and TRBJ2-7, with TRBD2 matching over 7 bases. The CDR3 covers 16 residues. Trimming took 1 base from V and 0 from J; bases not matched to a gene: 7. CDR1 is SGHDT, CDR2 YYEEEE, per germline. CDR3 DNA: TGTGCCAGCAGCTTGTGGCTAGCGGAGTTCTCCTACGAGCAGTACTTC. Protein product: CASSLWLAEFSYEQYF.

Here the CDR3 DNA reads TGTGCCAGCATCCACCCTGGGGCGTATGGCTACACCTTC. The encoded protein is CASIHPGAYGYTF. The chain recombines TRBV28 with TRBJ1-2; a possible D gene is TRBD1 (5 bases). This CDR3 comprises 13 residues. Germline V gene sequence: CDR1 MDHEN, CDR2 SYDVKM. V was pared by 7 bases and J by 5 bases, with 14 bases between.

This clone was found once. V gene TRBV28 combines with J gene TRBJ2-1; 7 bases agree with TRBD1. This CDR3 has 14 amino acids. V gave up 6 bases and J gave up 10 bases; unmatched junction bases: 12. Looked up from germline, CDR1 is MDHEN and CDR2 is SYDVKM. The CDR3 sequence is CASSRGQEIWEQFF. In DNA form, the CDR3 reads TGTGCCAGCAGCCGAGGACAGGAGATTTGGGAGCAGTTCTTC.